This entry lists 15 T cell receptor beta chains sequenced from one sample in a study of blood T cell repertoires in COVID-19. Profiled with immunoSEQ multiplex PCR; TCRdb holds only in-frame clones, not every one. The data contain 70,000 to 95,000 clones, 85% of them singletons. The sequenced sample was peripheral blood. These receptors were collected from a woman in her seventies with active or convalescent COVID-19.

This sequence joins TRBV6-5 and TRBJ2-4, with TRBD1 identical over 11 bases. This CDR3 spans 15 amino acids. Trimming took 7 bases from V and 5 from J; bases not matched to a gene: 7. Germline CDR1 is MNHEY and CDR2 is SVGAGI. CDR3 region: CASTAPDRGQNIQYF. In DNA, the CDR3 is TGTGCCAGCACCGCTCCGGACAGGGGGCAAAACATTCAGTACTTC.

This clone was counted a few times. The V and J genes are TRBV7-8 and TRBJ2-7; D might be TRBD1 (5 bases). The V end was cut by 5 bases, the J end by 7 bases, with 12 bases between. Germline CDR1 is SGHVS and CDR2 is FQNEAQ. This CDR3 is 12 amino acids long. CDR3 protein: CASSQIGVEQYF. Written as DNA, the CDR3 is TGTGCCAGCAGCCAAATAGGGGTAGAGCAGTACTTC.

The chain recombines TRBV6-5 with TRBJ1-2; the match to TRBD1 covers 8 bases. Per germline, CDR1 MNHEY and CDR2 SVGAGI. Trimming took 6 bases from V and 1 from J; bases not matched to a gene: 4. The CDR3 has 14 amino acids. The CDR3 reads CASRPGQGNYGYTF. The CDR3 DNA follows: TGTGCCAGCAGACCCGGACAGGGTAACTATGGCTACACCTTC.

The V and J genes are TRBV28 and TRBJ1-2; TRBD1 agrees at 7 bases. V dropped 4 bases and J dropped 4; count of bases not matched to a gene: 3. Germline V gene lookup returns CDR1 MDHEN and CDR2 SYDVKM. The CDR3 extends over 13 amino acids. CDR3 residues: CASSSTGLYGYTF. CDR3 bases: TGTGCCAGCAGTTCGACAGGGCTCTATGGCTACACCTTC.

This chain uses TRBV6-5 with TRBJ1-1, with a tentative D call TRBD1 (5 bases). The ends were cut back, 6 bases at V and 1 base at J, with 12 bases in the middle. The CDR3 contains 14 residues. The germline V gene has CDR1 MNHEY and CDR2 SVGAGI. This CDR3 reads CASRSTERNTEAFF. Written as DNA, the CDR3 is TGTGCCAGCAGGTCGACAGAAAGGAACACTGAAGCTTTCTTT.

The rearrangement joins TRBV5-1 to TRBJ1-2; TRBD1 matches 7 bases. The CDR3 runs 13 residues. J lost 6 bases, V lost 4 bases, and 6 bases had no gene match. CDR1 is SGHRS and CDR2 is YFSETQ in the germline V gene. CDR3 in amino acids: CASSTRTGDGYTF. The CDR3, as DNA: TGCGCCAGCAGCACCCGAACAGGGGATGGCTACACCTTC.

The rearrangement links TRBV18 to TRBJ2-1, with 7 nucleotides matching TRBD1. V was pared by 1 base and J by 0 bases, with 9 bases of the junction left unmatched. The CDR3 is made up of 18 amino acids. CDR1 KGHSH and CDR2 LQKENI come from the germline V gene. The chain's CDR3 is CASSPLMGTESSYNEQFF. The CDR3 region has the DNA TGTGCCAGCTCACCACTTATGGGGACAGAGAGCTCCTACAATGAGCAGTTCTTC.

The chain uses TRBV5-5 and TRBJ1-1; D call uncertain. CDR1 and CDR2 from the germline V gene are SGHKS and YYEKEE (reference sequence). The V end lost 0 bases, the J end lost 4 bases, and 13 bases lay between the germline ends. The CDR3 is made up of 15 amino acids. The CDR3 DNA is TGTGCCAGCAGCTTGGGGTCGGGATGGAGCACTGAAGCTTTCTTT. Amino acids: CASSLGSGWSTEAFF.

This chain joins TRBV4-3 and TRBJ2-1, with D perhaps TRBD2 (6 bases). The CDR3 is made up of 18 amino acids. CDR1 is LGHNA, CDR2 YSLEER, per germline. Trimming took 0 bases from V and 2 from J, leaving 17 bases between them. The DNA of the CDR3 is TGCGCCAGCAGCCAAGACTGGGGTAGTGGGGGGACCTACAATGAGCAGTTCTTC. Translating gives CASSQDWGSGGTYNEQFF.

V gene TRBV11-2 combines with J gene TRBJ1-2; 8 nucleotides line up with TRBD1. The CDR3 length is 15 residues. The germline V gene has CDR1 SGHAT and CDR2 FQNNGV. V lost 2 bases, J lost 8 bases, and 10 bases stayed unmatched. Here the CDR3 DNA reads TGTGCCAGCAGCTTATCGATGGGACAGGTAATCGGCTACACCTTC. Its translation: CASSLSMGQVIGYTF.

The genes are TRBV6-5 and TRBJ1-2; perhaps TRBD1 as D (6 bases). The V end lost 6 bases, the J end lost 1 base, and 12 bases lay between the germline ends. Germline-derived CDR1 and CDR2 are MNHEY and SVGAGI. This CDR3 spans 14 amino acids. The CDR3 DNA sequence: TGTGCCAGCAGCCCAACAGGGAATAACTATGGCTACACCTTC. This translates into CASSPTGNNYGYTF.

The chain links TRBV27 to TRBJ2-1; 9 positions match TRBD2. Trimming removed 0 bases from V and 5 bases from J; junction bases left unmatched: 8. The CDR3 is 17 amino acids. Germline CDR1 and CDR2: MNHEY and SMNVEV (reference sequence). The CDR3, as DNA: TGTGCCAGCAGTTTATCGGGAGCGGGGGGCCGCAACAATGAGCAGTTCTTC. Translating gives CASSLSGAGGRNNEQFF.

The rearrangement uses TRBV3-1 (or the pseudogene TRBV3-2) and TRBJ1-5; 7 positions agree with TRBD1. V trimming: 6 bases; J trimming: 6 bases; junction bases outside the gene matches: 11. The germline gives CDR1 LGHDT, CDR2 YNNKEL (reference sequence). This CDR3 spans 15 amino acids. As DNA, the CDR3 is TGTGCCAGCAGTCATATCGAGGGGGCGGTTCAGCCCCAGCATTTT. It codes for CASSHIEGAVQPQHF.

This chain connects TRBV5-1 to TRBJ2-1, with TRBD1 matching over 10 bases. The CDR3 runs 14 residues. The V segment lost 0 bases and the J segment 9 bases; nucleotides outside the gene matches: 3. Germline loops: CDR1 SGHRS, CDR2 YFSETQ. The CDR3 sequence is CASSLATGGFEQFF. In DNA, the CDR3 is TGCGCCAGCAGCTTGGCGACAGGGGGCTTTGAGCAGTTCTTC.

V usage is TRBV28 and J usage is TRBJ1-3, with D hard to call. This CDR3 contains 15 residues. Deletions cut 6 bases from V and 4 bases from J, with 16 bases between. Germline V gene lookup returns CDR1 MDHEN and CDR2 SYDVKM. The CDR3 reads CASSPGQRDGNTIYF. CDR3 DNA sequence: TGTGCCAGCAGCCCGGGTCAGCGTGACGGAAACACCATATATTTT.